This T cell receptor beta chain was identified in a study of cytomegalovirus exposure and HLA in healthy donors. Study-wide points: Association of 16,951 TCR beta sequences with HLA alleles was found at 0.05 false discovery rate in a later analysis. Productive status was seen about 90% or about 30% of the time for most TCR beta V segments in an earlier analysis. A later analysis linked a missense DCLRE1C variant to TCR beta V- and J-gene trimming.

Trimming stripped 2 bases from V and 3 bases from J, with 11 bases between. This CDR3 is 14 amino acids long. Germline CDR1 and CDR2: MNHNS and SASEGT. As regards this clone: Antigen specificity is unknown.

PCR was performed using 60 Vbeta and 13 Jbeta primers. Authors' data handling: An analysis that came later counted 73 million or so unique TCR beta chains, approximately 9.9 million shared. Libraries were prepared by immunoSEQ multiplex PCR; TCRdb keeps only in-frame clonotypes and omits some of them. Clone size and the V and J calls come from that table; the DNA yielded D and trimming. Of 150,000 to 200,000 clones in the sample, about four fifths were seen once. This clonotype was obtained from a woman aged 50 to 65 in good health and CMV-seronegative. The chain combines TRBV6-1 with TRBJ2-7; a weak D match, TRBD1 (6 bases). Sequencing was done on a sample of PBMCs. The CDR3 sequence: CASSENTGNYEQYF. Here the CDR3 DNA reads TGTGCCAGCAGTGAAAATACAGGGAACTACGAGCAGTACTTC.